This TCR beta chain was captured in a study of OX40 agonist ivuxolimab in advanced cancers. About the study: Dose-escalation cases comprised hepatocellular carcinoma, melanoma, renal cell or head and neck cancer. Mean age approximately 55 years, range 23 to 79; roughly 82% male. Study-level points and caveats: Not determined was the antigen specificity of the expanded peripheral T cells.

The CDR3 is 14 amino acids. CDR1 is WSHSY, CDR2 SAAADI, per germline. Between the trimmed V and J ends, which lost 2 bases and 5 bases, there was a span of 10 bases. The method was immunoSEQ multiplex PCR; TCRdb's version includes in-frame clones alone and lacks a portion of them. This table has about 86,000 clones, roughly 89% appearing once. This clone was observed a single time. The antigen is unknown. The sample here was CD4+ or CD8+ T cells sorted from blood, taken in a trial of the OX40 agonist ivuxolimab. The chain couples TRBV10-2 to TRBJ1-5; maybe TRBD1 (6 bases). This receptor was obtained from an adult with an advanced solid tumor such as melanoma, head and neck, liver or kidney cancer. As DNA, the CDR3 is TGCGCCAGCAGTGAGGGGGGGGCCGATCAGCCCCAGCATTTT. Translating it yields CASSEGGADQPQHF.